The next 5 T cell receptor beta chains were all read from a single sample in a study of Tregs in tolerant kidney transplant recipients. Here immunoSEQ multiplex PCR was the method, and the copy in TCRdb shows in-frame clones only, minus some. Among about 64,000 clones listed, 95% to 98% were seen once. Sequenced material: Tregs from blood, taken before the transplant. Receptor source: a human donor who received a combined kidney and bone marrow transplant.

V is TRBV5-6 and J is TRBJ1-1; D is possibly TRBD1 (6 bases). With 2 bases removed from V and 6 bases from J, the gap between germline ends came to 11 bases. This CDR3 is 13 amino acids long. Germline assignment: CDR1 SGHDT and CDR2 YYEEEE. The DNA for the CDR3 is TGTGCCAGCAGCTTTCAGGGGCGAGCTGAAGCTTTCTTT. Residues: CASSFQGRAEAFF.

The chain links TRBV11-1 to TRBJ2-1; the match to TRBD1 covers 8 bases. V lost 1 base, J lost 9 bases, and 5 bases stayed unmatched. The CDR3 loop spans 14 amino acids. The germline CDR1 and CDR2 sequences are SGHAT and FQDESV (reference sequence). This CDR3 reads CASSLVRGRSEQFF. The CDR3 DNA is TGTGCCAGCAGCTTAGTCAGGGGGCGGAGTGAGCAGTTCTTC. The whole variable domain, filled in from reference TRBV11-1 and TRBJ2-1, reads EAEVAQSPRYKITEKSQAVAFWCDPISGHATLYWYRQILGQGPELLVQFQDESVVDDSQLPKDRFSAERLKGVDSTLKIQPAELGDSAMYLCASSLVRGRSEQFFGPGTRLTVL.

This clone has just one count. In nucleotides, the CDR3 is TGTGCCAGTAGTATCAGTGGGAAGCGGGAAAAACTGTTTTTT. Encoded protein: CASSISGKREKLFF. This chain uses TRBV19 with TRBJ1-4; no reliable D call. The CDR3 consists of 14 residues. Germline V CDR1 and CDR2: LNHDA, SQIVND (reference sequence). Trimming cost V 3 bases and J 8 bases, with 13 bases left between them.

The V gene is TRBV6-1, the J gene TRBJ2-3; 11 bases are a match to TRBD1. Per germline, CDR1 MNHNS and CDR2 SASEGT. Losses at the gene ends were 3 bases for V and 6 bases for J; bases not matched to a gene: 5. This CDR3 has 15 residues. CDR3 loop: CASSDRTGGADTQYF. For the CDR3, the DNA is TGTGCCAGCAGTGATCGGACAGGGGGCGCGGATACGCAGTATTTT.

The rearrangement joins TRBV18 to TRBJ1-4; no reliable D call. Germline values: CDR1 KGHSH, CDR2 LQKENI. CDR3 length equals 14 residues. V dropped 3 bases and J dropped 6 bases, with 11 bases sitting between them. The CDR3 nucleotides read TGTGCCAGCTCACCGATCCGGGAGCATGAAAAACTGTTTTTT. Encoded protein: CASSPIREHEKLFF.